Given below is one T cell receptor (beta chain) in context. The data are from a study of blood T cell repertoires in COVID-19. The CDR3 spans 15 residues. V was pared by 0 bases and J by 1 base, with 10 bases between. CDR1 and CDR2 from the germline V gene are SGHNT and YYREEE (reference sequence). Per the original methods: Amplification with reference gene primers provided the estimates of nucleated cell counts. Clones were sequenced by immunoSEQ multiplex PCR, and TCRdb holds only the in-frame ones, with some missing. V and J calls and clone size are copied from that table; D and trimming were computed from the DNA. The data show over 110,000 clones, about 79% seen once.

Sequencing input: peripheral blood. This chain connects TRBV5-4 to TRBJ2-5; a weak D match, TRBD1 (5 bases). The source is a man aged 60-69 years with active or convalescent COVID-19. CDR3: CASSLVQGAQETQYF. CDR3 sequence (DNA): TGTGCCAGCAGCTTGGTTCAGGGTGCCCAAGAGACCCAGTACTTC.